The present T cell receptor (beta chain) was sequenced within a study of CD8 T cells in ankylosing spondylitis. Study observations and caveats: Clones linked with disease were CD8+ and fairly uncommon in the peripheral blood.

TCRdb passed the 5' RACE reads through MiXCR, listing each CDR3 protein once. Found here are around 160,000 distinct CDR3 sequences, approximately 10% of them singletons; the top ten hold just under 30%. This CDR3 is built from 15 residues. V dropped 5 bases and J dropped 0 bases, with 11 bases sitting between them. CDR1 and CDR2 (germline): MNHNS, SASEGT. Concerning this clonotype: What it binds is unknown. A much bigger clone sits one base away, suggesting this may be a read error.

This receptor was taken from a male donor with ankylosing spondylitis or in good health (not recorded which). The genes are TRBV6-1 and TRBJ2-1; D gene unclear. Material: blood, either unsorted or a sorted T cell fraction (not recorded which). CDR3 in amino acids: CASSPNSYSYNEQFF. CDR3 nucleotide sequence: TGTGCCAGCAGTCCCAACTCTTACTCCTACAATGAGCAGTTCTTC.